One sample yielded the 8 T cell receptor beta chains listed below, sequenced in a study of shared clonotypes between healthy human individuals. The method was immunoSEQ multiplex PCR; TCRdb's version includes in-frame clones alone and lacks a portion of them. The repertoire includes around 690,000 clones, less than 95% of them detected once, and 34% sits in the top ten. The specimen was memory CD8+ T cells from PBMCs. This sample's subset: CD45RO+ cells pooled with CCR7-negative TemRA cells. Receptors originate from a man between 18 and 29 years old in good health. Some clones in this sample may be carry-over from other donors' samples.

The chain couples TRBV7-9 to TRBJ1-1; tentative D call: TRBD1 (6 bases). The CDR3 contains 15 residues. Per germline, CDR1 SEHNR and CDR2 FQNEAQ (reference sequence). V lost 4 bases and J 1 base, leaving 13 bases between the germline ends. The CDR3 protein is CASSSLTGPNTEAFF. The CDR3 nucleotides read TGTGCCAGCAGCTCATTGACAGGACCGAACACTGAAGCTTTCTTT.

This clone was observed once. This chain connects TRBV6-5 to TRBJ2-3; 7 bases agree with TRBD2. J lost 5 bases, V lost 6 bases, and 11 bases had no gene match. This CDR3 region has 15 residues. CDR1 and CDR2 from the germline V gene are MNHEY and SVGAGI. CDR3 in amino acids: CASRAQRDGIDTQYF. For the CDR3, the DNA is TGTGCCAGCAGAGCCCAGCGGGATGGGATAGATACGCAGTATTTT.

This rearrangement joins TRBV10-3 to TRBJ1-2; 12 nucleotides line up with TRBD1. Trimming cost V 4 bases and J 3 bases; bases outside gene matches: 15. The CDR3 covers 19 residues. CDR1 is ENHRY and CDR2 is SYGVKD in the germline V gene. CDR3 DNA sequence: TGTGCCATCAGTGCGGAACCCGGGACAGGGGGCGAAACCGACTATGGCTACACCTTC. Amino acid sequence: CAISAEPGTGGETDYGYTF.

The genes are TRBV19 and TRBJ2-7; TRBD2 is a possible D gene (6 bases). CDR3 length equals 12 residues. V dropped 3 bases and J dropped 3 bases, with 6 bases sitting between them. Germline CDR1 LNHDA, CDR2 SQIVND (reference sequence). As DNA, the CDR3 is TGTGCCAGTAGTATGGAGGGCTACGAGCAGTACTTC. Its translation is CASSMEGYEQYF. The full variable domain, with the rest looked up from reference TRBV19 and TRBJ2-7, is DGGITQSPKYLFRKEGQNVTLSCEQNLNHDAMYWYRQDPGQGLRLIYYSQIVNDFQKGDIAEGYSVSREKKESFPLTVTSAQKNPTAFYLCASSMEGYEQYFGPGTRLTVT.

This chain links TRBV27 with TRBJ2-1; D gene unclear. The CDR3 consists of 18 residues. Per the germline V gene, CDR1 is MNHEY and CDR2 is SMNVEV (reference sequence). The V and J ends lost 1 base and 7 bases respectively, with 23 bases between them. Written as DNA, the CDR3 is TGTGCCAGCAGTTTATTGTCAGTAGGCGTGAGTGTTGGGAATGAGCAGTTCTTC. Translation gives CASSLLSVGVSVGNEQFF.

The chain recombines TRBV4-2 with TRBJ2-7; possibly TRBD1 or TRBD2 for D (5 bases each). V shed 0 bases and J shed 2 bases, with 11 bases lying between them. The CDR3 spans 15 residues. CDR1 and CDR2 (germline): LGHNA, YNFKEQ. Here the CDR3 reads CASSQDWGSTYEQYF. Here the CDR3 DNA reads TGTGCCAGCAGCCAAGATTGGGGGTCGACCTACGAGCAGTACTTC.

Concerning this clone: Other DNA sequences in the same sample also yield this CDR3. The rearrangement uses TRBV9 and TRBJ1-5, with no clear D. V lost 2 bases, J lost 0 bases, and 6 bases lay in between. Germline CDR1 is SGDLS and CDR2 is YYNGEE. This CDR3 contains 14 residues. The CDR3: CASSVGDSNQPQHF. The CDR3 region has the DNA TGTGCCAGCAGCGTTGGGGATAGCAATCAGCCCCAGCATTTT.

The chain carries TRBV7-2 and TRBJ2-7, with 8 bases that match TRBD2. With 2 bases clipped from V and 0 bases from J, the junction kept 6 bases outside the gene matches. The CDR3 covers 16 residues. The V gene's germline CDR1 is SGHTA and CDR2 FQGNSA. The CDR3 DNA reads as TGTGCCAGCAGCTTACTAGCGGGTCCCTACTCCTACGAGCAGTACTTC. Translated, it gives CASSLLAGPYSYEQYF.